One sample yielded the 24 T cell receptor beta chains listed below, sequenced in a study of OX40 agonist ivuxolimab in advanced cancers. Method: immunoSEQ multiplex PCR; TCRdb's copy keeps in-frame clones and lacks some. Here the sample spans about 49,000 clones, 75% to 80% being singletons. The sample was CD4+ or CD8+ T cells sorted from blood, taken in a trial of the OX40 agonist ivuxolimab. The receptors were sampled from an adult with an advanced solid tumor such as melanoma, head and neck, liver or kidney cancer.

This chain connects TRBV25-1 to TRBJ2-5; TRBD2 agrees at 12 bases. CDR1 is MGHDK and CDR2 is SYGVNS in the germline V gene. This CDR3 has 14 residues. The V and J ends lost 7 bases and 2 bases, in that order; junction bases with no gene match: 2. CDR3 sequence (DNA): TGTGCCAGCAAGACTAGCGGGAGACAAGAGACCCAGTACTTC. This codes for CASKTSGRQETQYF.

This chain uses TRBV5-4 with TRBJ2-7; no clear D. There are 13 residues in the CDR3. Germline assignment: CDR1 SGHNT and CDR2 YYREEE (reference sequence). The V and J ends lost 0 bases and 6 bases respectively, with 10 bases between them. Here the CDR3 DNA reads TGTGCCAGCAGCTTGGAGTTCCCCGCCGAGCAGTACTTC. This translates into CASSLEFPAEQYF.

This clone appeared a few times. The chain uses TRBV5-1 and TRBJ2-7, with a possible D match to TRBD2 (6 bases). The CDR3 sequence is 13 residues long. V was clipped by 4 bases and J by 1 base, with 9 bases between them. Germline CDR1 and CDR2: SGHRS and YFSETQ. This CDR3 is CASSPTSSYEQYF. The DNA of the CDR3 is TGCGCCAGCAGCCCGACTAGTTCCTACGAGCAGTACTTC.

The V call is TRBV12-5, the J call TRBJ2-5; the D is unclear. The germline V gene has CDR1 LGHNT and CDR2 FRNRAP. The V end lost 5 bases, the J end lost 5 bases, and 12 bases lay between the germline ends. The CDR3 is 13 residues long. CDR3 sequence: CASGPGRRETQYF. In DNA form, the CDR3 reads TGTGCTAGTGGTCCCGGGCGCCGGGAGACCCAGTACTTC.

A few counts support this clone. This chain joins TRBV6-6 and TRBJ2-7; D not resolved. From germline, CDR1 is MNHNY and CDR2 SVGAGI (reference sequence). The CDR3 runs to 12 residues. Trimming removed 8 bases at V and 2 bases at J, with 10 bases between. CDR3 sequence (DNA): TGTGCCAGCGGACGGATTACCTACGAGCAGTACTTC. It is translated as CASGRITYEQYF.

V is TRBV2 and J is TRBJ1-1, with a possible D match to TRBD1 (5 bases). Germline values: CDR1 SNHLY, CDR2 FYNNEI. This CDR3 spans 15 amino acids. V was trimmed by 2 bases and J by 4 bases, leaving 14 bases between them. The CDR3 region is CASSEWGGEITEAFF. Written as DNA, the CDR3 is TGTGCCAGCAGTGAATGGGGCGGGGAGATCACTGAAGCTTTCTTT.

This chain joins TRBV5-4 and TRBJ2-1, with no clear D. Per germline, CDR1 SGHNT and CDR2 YYREEE (reference sequence). The CDR3 is 14 amino acids. Trimming took 1 base from V and 1 from J, leaving 6 bases between them. The CDR3 region is CASSLKGSYNEQFF. The DNA of the CDR3 is TGTGCCAGCAGCTTGAAGGGTTCCTACAATGAGCAGTTCTTC.

This sequence joins TRBV6-1 and TRBJ2-7, with 8 bases aligning to TRBD1. The CDR3 totals 13 residues. From germline, CDR1 is MNHNS and CDR2 SASEGT. Germline trimming cut 7 bases from V and 3 bases from J; bases unmatched to any gene: 5. CDR3 DNA sequence: TGTGCCAGCAACCGGGGACAGGTCTACGAGCAGTACTTC. This sequence encodes CASNRGQVYEQYF.

The CDR3: CASSLRQNTEAFF. In DNA, the CDR3 is TGTGCCAGCAGTTTGAGACAGAACACTGAAGCTTTCTTT. The gene calls are TRBV6-6 and TRBJ1-1; D remains ambiguous. V lost 4 bases to trimming and J lost 1 base, with 7 bases between them. Germline V gives CDR1 MNHNY, CDR2 SVGAGI (reference sequence). The CDR3 covers 13 residues.

By share, this clone counts as medium-sized. This rearrangement joins TRBV19 to TRBJ1-5; D is unresolved. Trimming took 9 bases from V and 0 from J, leaving 18 bases between them. The CDR3 totals 16 residues. CDR1 is LNHDA and CDR2 is SQIVND in the germline V gene (reference sequence). CDR3 in DNA: TGTGCCAGCGACTCCCGGACGATAATTAGCAATCAGCCCCAGCATTTT. It specifies CASDSRTIISNQPQHF.

This sequence joins TRBV5-1 and TRBJ2-3; possibly TRBD2 for D (6 bases). V lost 0 bases, J lost 5 bases, and 13 bases lay in between. Germline CDR1 and CDR2: SGHRS and YFSETQ. The CDR3 is 15 amino acids. CDR3 DNA: TGCGCCAGCAGCTTGGATAGCGGAGCAGGAGATACGCAGTATTTT. Translated, it gives CASSLDSGAGDTQYF.

In this sample, this clone is medium-sized. The rearrangement links TRBV2 to TRBJ1-5; TRBD1 agrees at 8 bases. CDR1 SNHLY and CDR2 FYNNEI come from the germline V gene. Trimming at V came to 10 bases and at J to 5 bases, leaving 7 bases not matched to a gene. This CDR3 has 13 residues. CDR3 loop: CATGQGFDQPQHF. The CDR3 DNA sequence: TGTGCCACCGGACAGGGATTTGATCAGCCCCAGCATTTT.

The V call is TRBV11-2, the J call TRBJ2-5; the D gene could be TRBD1 or TRBD2 (7 bases each). Germline V gene sequence: CDR1 SGHAT, CDR2 FQNNGV. CDR3 length: 14 residues. V lost 0 bases, J lost 7 bases, and 12 bases lay in between. The DNA for the CDR3 is TGTGCCAGCAGCTTAGAGACAGGGAGGGGGACCCAGTACTTC. Amino acids: CASSLETGRGTQYF.

The chain uses TRBV7-2 and TRBJ1-2; 7 bases match TRBD1. V lost 4 bases to trimming and J lost 4 bases; unmatched junction nucleotides: 12. The CDR3 contains 16 residues. Looked up from germline, CDR1 is SGHTA and CDR2 is FQGNSA. CDR3 in amino acids: CASSSVPGQLIYGYTF. The CDR3 coding sequence is TGTGCCAGCAGCTCGGTCCCGGGACAGCTGATCTATGGCTACACCTTC.

The chain links TRBV9 to TRBJ2-1, with TRBD2 as a possible D gene (5 bases). The V gene lost 2 bases and the J gene lost 9 bases, with 18 bases spanning the gap. The germline V gene encodes CDR1 SGDLS and CDR2 YYNGEE. The CDR3 has 15 residues. DNA of the CDR3: TGTGCCAGCAGCGTTGCGGCCGGTGGGAGCACTGAGCAGTTCTTC. Its translation is CASSVAAGGSTEQFF.

The J gene is TRBJ1-6, the V gene TRBV5-1, with TRBD1 matching 8 bases. Germline V lookup: CDR1 SGHRS, CDR2 YFSETQ. CDR3 length: 15 amino acids. V gave up 0 bases and J gave up 8 bases; unmatched junction bases: 4. DNA of the CDR3: TGCGCCAGCAGCTTGGGCGCGACAGGGGATTCACCCCTCCACTTT. Amino acids: CASSLGATGDSPLHF. Drawing the rest from reference TRBV5-1 and TRBJ1-6, the complete variable domain is KAGVTQTPRYLIKTRGQQVTLSCSPISGHRSVSWYQQTPGQGLQFLFEYFSETQRNKGNFPGRFSGRQFSNSRSEMNVSTLELGDSALYLCASSLGATGDSPLHFGNGTRLTVT.

The gene calls are TRBV6-1 and TRBJ2-3, with TRBD1 matching over 8 bases. Germline V gives CDR1 MNHNS, CDR2 SASEGT. The CDR3 has 16 amino acids. Trimming cost V 2 bases and J 6 bases; bases outside gene matches: 10. In DNA, the CDR3 is TGTGCCAGCAGTGAAAGGGTGGCCACAGGGGGGGATACGCAGTATTTT. It encodes CASSERVATGGDTQYF.

The V call is TRBV6-1, the J call TRBJ1-5; D call uncertain. The CDR3 is 15 amino acids. V lost 3 bases, J lost 0 bases, and 9 bases lay in between. Germline loops: CDR1 MNHNS, CDR2 SASEGT. CDR3 protein: CASSETTYSNQPQHF. In nucleotides, the CDR3 is TGTGCCAGCAGTGAGACAACATATAGCAATCAGCCCCAGCATTTT.

Only one count was recorded for this clone. The chain couples TRBV4-1 to TRBJ2-5; D may be TRBD1 or TRBD2 (6 bases each). Germline loops: CDR1 MGHRA, CDR2 YSYEKL. V lost 1 base, J lost 5 bases, and 17 bases lay in between. The CDR3 is 16 amino acids. The CDR3 region is CASSQVGWGARETQYF. As DNA, the CDR3 is TGCGCCAGCAGCCAAGTTGGTTGGGGGGCGAGGGAGACCCAGTACTTC.

The chain employs TRBV7-2 and TRBJ1-5, with unresolved D. This CDR3 has 13 amino acids. Germline V CDR1 and CDR2: SGHTA, FQGNSA. Trimming removed 6 bases at V and 0 bases at J, with 6 bases between. The CDR3 region has the DNA TGTGCCAGCAGAGATTATAGCAATCAGCCCCAGCATTTT. Its protein is CASRDYSNQPQHF. The whole variable domain, remainder taken from reference TRBV7-2 and TRBJ1-5, is GAGVSQSPSNKVTEKGKDVELRCDPISGHTALYWYRQSLGQGLEFLIYFQGNSAPDKSGLPSDRFSAERTGGSVSTLTIQRTQQEDSAVYLCASRDYSNQPQHFGDGTRLSIL.

The chain combines TRBV6-1 with TRBJ1-2, with D unresolved. In germline, CDR1 is MNHNS, CDR2 SASEGT. The length of the CDR3 is 15 residues. Trimming shortened V by 1 base and J by 3 bases, and 12 bases separated the two germline ends. The CDR3 DNA reads TGTGCCAGCAGTGAAGATGGTCCGTGGGACTATGGCTACACCTTC. This translates into CASSEDGPWDYGYTF.

This clone showed up just a few times. This chain connects TRBV1 to TRBJ2-7; TRBD2, the table's D call, lacks a check against the DNA. TRBV1 is classified as a pseudogene. This CDR3 spans 12 amino acids. The CDR3 DNA follows: TGCACCCAGTGGCGGGCGTCCTACGAGCAGTACTTC. Residues: CTQWRASYEQYF.

This clone was picked up one time. V is TRBV9 and J is TRBJ1-2, with 8 bases fitting TRBD1. CDR1 and CDR2 (germline): SGDLS, YYNGEE. The V and J ends lost 0 bases and 8 bases, in that order; junction bases with no gene match: 3. The CDR3 contains 13 residues. CDR3 DNA sequence: TGTGCCAGCAGCGTAGGTACAGGGGGAGGCTACACCTTC. Translating gives CASSVGTGGGYTF.

This clone was detected once. The chain joins TRBV2 to TRBJ1-2, with D perhaps matching TRBD1 (6 bases). The CDR3 covers 19 residues. Germline V gives CDR1 SNHLY, CDR2 FYNNEI. V dropped 1 base and J dropped 6 bases, with 27 bases sitting between them. In DNA form, the CDR3 reads TGTGCCAGCAGTGAAGACGAGGGGGGAAGTTATAGAGCAAGGGATGGCTACACCTTC. Its protein product is CASSEDEGGSYRARDGYTF.